These 27 T cell receptor beta chains share one sample of origin, sequenced in a study of CD8 T cells in Susac syndrome. cDNA came from approximately 0.5 to 1 ug RNA primed by random hexamers. TCRdb ran MiXCR on the immunoSEQ multiplex PCR reads and lists one entry per CDR3 protein. Seen here are a few hundred thousand distinct CDR3 sequences, roughly 92% observed once, and the top ten hold around 0.15%. What was sequenced was CD8+ T cells from PBMCs. These receptors originate from a human donor with multiple sclerosis.

This clonotype appeared a single time. This chain connects TRBV4-3 to TRBJ2-3, with 8 bases lining up with TRBD2. The CDR3 is 17 amino acids. Germline-derived CDR1 and CDR2 are LGHNA and YSLEER. Trimming removed 2 bases from V and 4 bases from J; junction bases left unmatched: 11. CDR3 nucleotide sequence: TGCGCCAGCAGCCAAAGAAGGTGGTCGGGAGGGGCAGATACGCAGTATTTT. Protein sequence: CASSQRRWSGGADTQYF.

This clonotype has only one observation. The chain uses TRBV14 and TRBJ2-7; 7 bases align to TRBD1. Germline CDR1 is SGHDN and CDR2 is FVKESK. Trimming removed 4 bases from V and 4 bases from J; junction bases left unmatched: 4. This CDR3 has 13 amino acids. The CDR3 nucleotides read TGTGCCAGCAGCCCGGACAGGTTATACGAGCAGTACTTC. This sequence encodes CASSPDRLYEQYF.

The V gene is TRBV5-6, the J gene TRBJ1-6, with TRBD1 matching over 9 bases. Germline V gives CDR1 SGHDT, CDR2 YYEEEE. This CDR3 has 15 amino acids. Germline trimming cut 3 bases from V and 7 bases from J; bases unmatched to any gene: 5. The CDR3 bases are TGTGCCAGCAGCTCCGGGACAGGGCTAAATTCACCCCTCCACTTT. This encodes CASSSGTGLNSPLHF. The full variable domain, rest sourced from reference TRBV5-6 and TRBJ1-6, is DAGVTQSPTHLIKTRGQQVTLRCSPKSGHDTVSWYQQALGQGPQFIFQYYEEEERQRGNFPDRFSGHQFPNYSSELNVNALLLGDSALYLCASSSGTGLNSPLHFGNGTRLTVT.

V usage is TRBV7-6 and J usage is TRBJ1-1; weak D call: TRBD1 (5 bases). Per the germline V gene, CDR1 is SGHVS and CDR2 is FNYEAQ. Between the trimmed V and J ends, which lost 4 bases and 2 bases, there was a span of 14 bases. This CDR3 is built from 15 residues. CDR3 residues: CASSSGPQANTEAFF. Written as DNA, the CDR3 is TGTGCCAGCAGCTCCGGGCCACAGGCCAACACTGAAGCTTTCTTT.

The rearrangement uses TRBV3-1 and TRBJ2-7; 9 positions match TRBD1. The CDR3 runs to 17 residues. Germline V lookup: CDR1 LGHDT, CDR2 YNNKEL (reference sequence). The V gene end was trimmed by 3 bases and the J gene end by 4 bases; junction bases not matched to a gene: 13. In DNA, the CDR3 is TGTGCCAGCAGCCACCCCAGGCCGGGACAGGGATATTACGAGCAGTACTTC. Residues: CASSHPRPGQGYYEQYF.

The CDR3 protein is CASSEGGQPNTEAFF. The CDR3 coding sequence is TGCGCCAGCAGTGAGGGAGGACAGCCGAACACTGAAGCTTTCTTT. V and J are TRBV10-2 and TRBJ1-1; tentatively, D is TRBD1 (6 bases). Germline values: CDR1 WSHSY, CDR2 SAAADI. Trimming removed 2 bases from V and 1 base from J, with 11 bases in between. CDR3 length: 15 amino acids.

The J gene is TRBJ2-2, the V gene TRBV2; 7 nucleotides line up with TRBD2. The length of the CDR3 is 14 residues. The V and J ends lost 4 bases and 3 bases, in that order; junction bases with no gene match: 2. The germline V gene encodes CDR1 SNHLY and CDR2 FYNNEI. The CDR3 DNA follows: TGTGCCAGCAGTGGGGAGGGTGACACCGGGGAGCTGTTTTTT. It encodes CASSGEGDTGELFF.

This chain links TRBV4-1 with TRBJ2-7; D may match TRBD1 or TRBD2 (5 bases each). CDR1 MGHRA and CDR2 YSYEKL come from the germline V gene. The V end was cut by 1 base, the J end by 5 bases, with 12 bases between. The CDR3 covers 14 residues. CDR3 sequence (DNA): TGCGCCAGCAGCCAAGGAGCCGGGGCCGACGAGCAGTACTTC. As protein: CASSQGAGADEQYF.

The chain has TRBV27 and TRBJ1-2; unclear D gene. The germline CDR1 and CDR2 sequences are MNHEY and SMNVEV (reference sequence). The CDR3 extends over 14 amino acids. Deletions cut 3 bases from V and 3 bases from J, with 11 bases between. CDR3 in DNA: TGTGCCAGCAGTTTCGGCCACCGGGACTATGGCTACACCTTC. This translates into CASSFGHRDYGYTF.

The chain links TRBV29-1 to TRBJ2-7; 7 nucleotides match TRBD1. V was pared by 7 bases and J by 2 bases, with 8 bases of the junction left unmatched. Germline values: CDR1 SQVTM, CDR2 ANQGSEA. The CDR3 totals 13 residues. In nucleotides, the CDR3 is TGCAGCGCTAGAGGACAGGACACCTACGAGCAGTACTTC. Translating it yields CSARGQDTYEQYF.

The chain is built from TRBV9 and TRBJ1-6; the D gene is possibly TRBD1 (5 bases). This CDR3 has 11 residues. From germline, CDR1 is SGDLS and CDR2 YYNGEE. Trimming took 5 bases from V and 12 from J, leaving 9 bases between them. Here the CDR3 reads CASSRQGPLHF. CDR3 nucleotide sequence: TGTGCCAGCAGTCGTCAGGGACCCCTCCACTTT. Full variable domain (remainder filled in from reference TRBV9 and TRBJ1-6): DSGVTQTPKHLITATGQRVTLRCSPRSGDLSVYWYQQSLDQGLQFLIQYYNGEERAKGNILERFSAQQFPDLHSELNLSSLELGDSALYFCASSRQGPLHFGNGTRLTVT.

This chain connects TRBV2 to TRBJ2-3; possible D gene TRBD1, 6 bases. This CDR3 is 14 amino acids long. Germline CDR1 and CDR2: SNHLY and FYNNEI. V lost 8 bases and J lost 2, with 14 bases in between. The CDR3 region is CASSGGGFTDTQYF. CDR3 in DNA: TGTGCCAGCTCGGGTGGGGGCTTCACAGATACGCAGTATTTT.

The genes are TRBV4-1 and TRBJ1-1; possibly TRBD1 for D (5 bases). Germline V lookup: CDR1 MGHRA, CDR2 YSYEKL. This CDR3 has 14 residues. Trimming pared 3 bases from V and 5 bases from J, leaving 13 bases between. The CDR3 is CASSQVRAKTEAFF. The DNA of the CDR3 is TGCGCCAGCAGCCAGGTCAGGGCGAAAACTGAAGCTTTCTTT.

This chain uses TRBV30 with TRBJ2-6; D remains ambiguous. Trimming took off 0 bases at V and 0 bases at J, with 6 bases between the two ends. The germline V gene encodes CDR1 GTSNPN and CDR2 SVGIG (reference sequence). CDR3 length: 15 residues. The chain's CDR3 is CAWSVRVSGANVLTF. The DNA for the CDR3 is TGTGCCTGGAGTGTAAGGGTCTCTGGGGCCAACGTCCTGACTTTC.

The chain uses TRBV24-1 and TRBJ2-1; no clear D. The V end lost 3 bases, the J end lost 5 bases, and 10 bases lay between the germline ends. The germline CDR1 and CDR2 sequences are KGHDR and SFDVKD. The CDR3 loop spans 14 amino acids. Here the CDR3 DNA reads TGTGCCACCAGTGATCGGTGGGGTGACAATGAGCAGTTCTTC. Its translation: CATSDRWGDNEQFF.

V usage is TRBV9 and J usage is TRBJ2-5; the D gene is possibly TRBD2 (6 bases). V dropped 2 bases and J dropped 5 bases, with 16 bases sitting between them. CDR3 length: 15 amino acids. CDR1 is SGDLS and CDR2 is YYNGEE in the germline V gene. In DNA, the CDR3 is TGTGCCAGCAGCGTGGGGACTCAGGCAGGCGAGACCCAGTACTTC. Amino acids: CASSVGTQAGETQYF.

CDR3 nucleotide sequence: TGTGCCAGCAGCTGGGACTTGAACACTGAAGCTTTCTTT. Translated: CASSWDLNTEAFF. The V call is TRBV7-9, the J call TRBJ1-1; tentative D call: TRBD1 (5 bases). The V end was cut by 4 bases, the J end by 0 bases, with 6 bases between. This CDR3 has 13 residues. Germline V gene lookup returns CDR1 SEHNR and CDR2 FQNEAQ (reference sequence).

This clonotype has only one observation. The chain has TRBV9 and TRBJ2-7; TRBD1 is a possible D gene (6 bases). This CDR3 spans 13 amino acids. The V and J ends lost 4 bases and 3 bases respectively, with 11 bases between them. The V gene's germline CDR1 is SGDLS and CDR2 YYNGEE. DNA of the CDR3: TGTGCCAGCAGCTTCAAGACAGGCTACGAGCAGTACTTC. It encodes CASSFKTGYEQYF.

The chain carries TRBV7-9 and TRBJ2-3; 7 bases agree with TRBD2. The junction had 3 bases not matched to a gene; V was cut back by 3 bases and J by 0 bases. The CDR3 extends over 15 amino acids. Germline CDR1 is SEHNR and CDR2 is FQNEAQ (reference sequence). This chain's CDR3 is CASSLGEGSTDTQYF. The CDR3 region has the DNA TGTGCCAGCAGCTTGGGGGAGGGAAGCACAGATACGCAGTATTTT.

The V gene is TRBV6-1, the J gene TRBJ1-1; tentative D call: TRBD1 (5 bases). V lost 0 bases and J 0 bases, leaving 11 bases between the germline ends. There are 16 residues in the CDR3. Germline CDR1 MNHNS, CDR2 SASEGT. CDR3 DNA: TGTGCCAGCAGTGAAGCTGGTCAGGGCTTGAACACTGAAGCTTTCTTT. Protein: CASSEAGQGLNTEAFF.

In its sample, this clonotype was seen once. The chain combines TRBV6-5 with TRBJ2-7; 7 bases align to TRBD2. The CDR3 runs 15 residues. With 4 bases clipped from V and 0 bases from J, the junction kept 6 bases outside the gene matches. Per the germline V gene, CDR1 is MNHEY and CDR2 is SVGAGI. The CDR3 is CASSFGLADSYEQYF. Written as DNA, the CDR3 is TGTGCCAGCAGTTTCGGCCTAGCGGACTCCTACGAGCAGTACTTC.

The V call is TRBV6-2 or TRBV6-3, the J call TRBJ2-3, with 13 bases fitting TRBD2. J gave up 0 bases and V 4 bases, and 7 bases lay outside the gene matches. CDR1 and CDR2 (germline): MNHEY, SVGEGT. CDR3 size: 18 residues. CDR3: CASSFTSGGAASTDTQYF. The CDR3, as DNA: TGTGCCAGCAGTTTCACTAGCGGGGGGGCCGCTAGCACAGATACGCAGTATTTT.

V usage is TRBV27 and J usage is TRBJ2-1; 7 bases line up with TRBD1. V lost 0 bases, J lost 7 bases, and 3 bases stayed unmatched. Germline V CDR1 and CDR2: MNHEY, SMNVEV (reference sequence). The CDR3 totals 14 residues. The CDR3 reads CASSLSSGGNEQFF. The CDR3 nucleotides are TGTGCCAGCAGTTTATCTTCAGGGGGAAATGAGCAGTTCTTC.

The V call is TRBV20-1, the J call TRBJ2-1; 11 nucleotides align to TRBD2. Germline CDR1 is DFQATT and CDR2 is SNEGSKA (reference sequence). J gave up 6 bases and V 1 base, and 5 bases lay outside the gene matches. This CDR3 comprises 15 residues. The CDR3 here is CSARALAGGRNEQFF. In DNA, the CDR3 is TGCAGTGCTAGAGCTCTAGCGGGGGGTCGCAATGAGCAGTTCTTC.

The V and J genes are TRBV6-6 and TRBJ2-5; D unresolved. The ends were cut back, 6 bases at V and 5 bases at J, with 10 bases in the middle. The germline gives CDR1 MNHNY, CDR2 SVGAGI (reference sequence). The CDR3 covers 12 residues. The CDR3 loop is CASSRARETQYF. DNA for the CDR3: TGTGCCAGCAGCCGCGCCAGGGAGACCCAGTACTTC.

The V and J genes are TRBV6-1 and TRBJ1-1, with 7 bases lining up with TRBD1. The trim removed 5 bases at V and 6 bases at J, leaving 9 bases unmatched. The CDR3 extends over 14 amino acids. Germline V CDR1 and CDR2: MNHNS, SASEGT. The CDR3 loop reads CASSPTGEYAEAFF. The CDR3 nucleotides read TGTGCCAGCAGTCCCACAGGGGAGTACGCTGAAGCTTTCTTT.

The chain combines TRBV5-4 with TRBJ2-2; 12 nucleotides align to TRBD2. CDR1 SGHNT and CDR2 YYREEE come from the germline V gene (reference sequence). The V segment lost 3 bases and the J segment 6 bases; nucleotides outside the gene matches: 6. The CDR3 sequence is 16 residues long. The DNA of the CDR3 is TGTGCCAGCAGCTCCGGACTAGCGGGGAAGGCCGGGGAGCTGTTTTTT. This gives the protein CASSSGLAGKAGELFF.